This TCR beta chain was retrieved from a study of T cell changes during pregnancy in multiple sclerosis. A single count supports this clone. This CDR3 has 13 amino acids. V lost 1 base and J lost 5, with 6 bases in between. Germline values: CDR1 MDHEN, CDR2 SYDVKM. Repertoires were generated with immunoSEQ multiplex PCR, while TCRdb's copy carries only in-frame clones and drops some. The sample contains tens of thousands of clones, about nine tenths of which appear only once. This TCR was recovered from a female donor with multiple sclerosis, enrolled in a pregnancy study. The chain employs TRBV28 and TRBJ1-5, with D uncertain. This material consisted of peripheral blood, taken in the first trimester of pregnancy. DNA of the CDR3: TGTGCCAGCAGTTTATTTCGTGATCAGCCCCAGCATTTT. Translation gives CASSLFRDQPQHF. The entire variable domain, with the rest obtained from reference TRBV28 and TRBJ1-5, is as follows: DVKVTQSSRYLVKRTGEKVFLECVQDMDHENMFWYRQDPGLGLRLIYFSYDVKMKEKGDIPEGYSVSREKKERFSLILESASTNQTSMYLCASSLFRDQPQHFGDGTRLSIL.